This T cell receptor beta chain is from a study of cytomegalovirus exposure and HLA in healthy donors. Findings and limits, study-wide: Owing to their indistinguishability, certain V segments, notably TRBV6-2 and TRBV6-3, were excluded. A later analysis reportedly found that, within productive TCRs, an Asian-associated ancestry cluster had fewer N-insertions than the mean observed across the roughly 610 donors.

A note on this clone: Its antigen is undetermined.

CDR3 length equals 14 residues. Trimming removed 5 bases from V and 0 bases from J, with 9 bases in between. Germline CDR1 and CDR2: SGHTA and FQGNSA. The PCR employed 60 Vbeta primers together with 13 Jbeta primers. Assay used: immunoSEQ multiplex PCR; TCRdb lists only in-frame clones, some missing. The sample holds approximately 150,000 clones, around three quarters seen once. Input material: PBMCs. V and J are TRBV7-2 and TRBJ2-3; the D gene is possibly TRBD2 (5 bases). The TCR originated in a man in his forties in good health and CMV-seropositive. The CDR3, as DNA: TGTGCCAGCAGCCCCTGGACTAGCACAGATACGCAGTATTTT. Residues: CASSPWTSTDTQYF.